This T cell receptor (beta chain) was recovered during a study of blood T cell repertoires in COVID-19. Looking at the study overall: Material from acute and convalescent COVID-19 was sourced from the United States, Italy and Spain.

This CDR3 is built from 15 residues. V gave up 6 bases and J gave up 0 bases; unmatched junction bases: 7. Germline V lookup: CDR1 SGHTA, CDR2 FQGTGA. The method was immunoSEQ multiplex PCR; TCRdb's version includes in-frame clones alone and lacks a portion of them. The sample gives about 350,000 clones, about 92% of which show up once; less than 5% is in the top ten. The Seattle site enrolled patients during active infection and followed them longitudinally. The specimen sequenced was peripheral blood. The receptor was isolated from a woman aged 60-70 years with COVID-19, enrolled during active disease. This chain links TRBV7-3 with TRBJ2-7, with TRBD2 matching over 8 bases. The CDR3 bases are TGTGCCAGCAGTCTAACCGGGGGGGACTCCTACGAGCAGTACTTC. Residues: CASSLTGGDSYEQYF.